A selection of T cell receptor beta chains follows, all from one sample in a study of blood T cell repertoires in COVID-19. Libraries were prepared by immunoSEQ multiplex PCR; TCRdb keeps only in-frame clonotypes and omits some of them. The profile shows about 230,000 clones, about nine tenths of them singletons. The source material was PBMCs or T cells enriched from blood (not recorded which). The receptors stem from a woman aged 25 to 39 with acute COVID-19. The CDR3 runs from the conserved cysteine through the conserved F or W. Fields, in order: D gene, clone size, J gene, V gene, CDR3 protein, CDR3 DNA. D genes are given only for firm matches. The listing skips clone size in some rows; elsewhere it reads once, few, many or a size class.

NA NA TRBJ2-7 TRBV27 CASSFAVSAYEQYF TGTGCCAGCAGTTTTGCAGTTTCTGCCTACGAGCAGTACTTC
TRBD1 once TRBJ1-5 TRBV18 CASSPDNRTGTNQPQHF TGTGCCAGCTCACCGGATAACCGGACAGGAACCAATCAGCCCCAGCATTTT
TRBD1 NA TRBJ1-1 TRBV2 CASSGQGATVNTEAFF TGTGCCAGCAGCGGACAGGGGGCTACGGTGAACACTGAAGCTTTCTTT
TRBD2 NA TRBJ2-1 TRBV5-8 CASSLGLAGSYNEQFF TGTGCCAGCAGCTTGGGACTAGCGGGGAGCTACAATGAGCAGTTCTTC
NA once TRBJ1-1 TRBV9 CASSVVNMNTEAFF TGTGCCAGCAGCGTAGTAAACATGAACACTGAAGCTTTCTTT
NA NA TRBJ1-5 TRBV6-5 CATRGPNQPQHF TGTGCCACCAGGGGCCCAAATCAGCCCCAGCATTTT
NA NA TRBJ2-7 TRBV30 CAWSRRGGIQYEQYF TGTGCCTGGAGTCGTAGGGGGGGGATACAGTACGAGCAGTACTTC
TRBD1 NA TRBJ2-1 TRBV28 CASRPEGDRALEQFF TGTGCCAGCAGACCAGAAGGGGACAGGGCCCTTGAGCAGTTCTTC
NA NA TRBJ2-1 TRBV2 CASSFYNEQFF TGTGCCAGCAGCTTTTACAATGAGCAGTTCTTC
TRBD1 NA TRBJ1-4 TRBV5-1 CASSAQGANEKLFF TGCGCCAGCAGCGCACAGGGGGCGAATGAAAAACTGTTTTTT
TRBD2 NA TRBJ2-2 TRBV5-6 CASSLVVVSSGGAGELFF TGTGCCAGCAGCTTGGTGGTGGTATCTAGCGGGGGAGCCGGGGAGCTGTTTTTT
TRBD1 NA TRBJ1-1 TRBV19 CASRDRVNTEAFF TGTGCCTCGAGGGACAGGGTGAACACTGAAGCTTTCTTT
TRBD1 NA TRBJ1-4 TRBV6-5 CASSYSTGGGEKLFF TGTGCCAGCAGTTACTCGACAGGGGGCGGCGAAAAACTGTTTTTT
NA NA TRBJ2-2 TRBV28 CASSLETGELFF TGTGCCAGCAGTTTGGAGACCGGGGAGCTGTTTTTT
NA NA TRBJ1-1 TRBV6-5 CASSYSVMAGNTEAFF TGTGCCAGCAGTTACTCAGTAATGGCAGGGAACACTGAAGCTTTCTTT
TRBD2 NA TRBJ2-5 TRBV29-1 CSVDRTSGETQYF TGCAGCGTTGATCGGACTAGCGGGGAGACCCAGTACTTC
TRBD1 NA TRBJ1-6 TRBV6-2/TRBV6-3 CASSWGRGLSPLHF TGTGCCAGCAGTTGGGGCAGGGGGCTTTCACCCCTCCACTTT
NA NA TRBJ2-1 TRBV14 CASSQVLNEQFF TGTGCCAGCAGCCAAGTTCTCAATGAGCAGTTCTTC
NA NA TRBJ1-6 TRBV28 CASSVSNSPLHF TGTGCCAGCAGCGTTAGTAATTCACCCCTCCACTTT
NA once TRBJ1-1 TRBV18 CASCVAELNTEAFF TGTGCCAGCTGCGTCGCGGAGCTGAACACTGAAGCTTTCTTT
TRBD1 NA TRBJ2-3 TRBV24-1 CATSDGTGHRTDTQYF TGTGCCACCAGTGATGGGACAGGCCATCGCACAGATACGCAGTATTTT
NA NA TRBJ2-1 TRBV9 CASSVATRVNEQFF TGTGCCAGCAGCGTAGCGACGAGGGTCAATGAGCAGTTCTTC
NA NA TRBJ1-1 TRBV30 CAWSVGGKGNTEAFF TGTGCCTGGAGTGTTGGAGGGAAGGGGAACACTGAAGCTTTCTTT
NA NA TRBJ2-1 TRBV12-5 CASGRDFNEQFF TGTGCTAGTGGCAGGGACTTCAATGAGCAGTTCTTC
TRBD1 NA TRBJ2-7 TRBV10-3 CAISEFSGTGGYEQYF TGTGCCATCAGTGAGTTTTCTGGGACAGGGGGCTACGAGCAGTACTTC
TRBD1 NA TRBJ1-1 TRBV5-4 CASSPSRTGFMNTEAFF TGTGCCAGCAGCCCCTCCAGGACAGGATTTATGAACACTGAAGCTTTCTTT
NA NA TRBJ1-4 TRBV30 CAWSQPGEEKLFF TGTGCCTGGAGTCAACCGGGGGAGGAAAAACTGTTTTTT
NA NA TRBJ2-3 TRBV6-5 CASSNPQGSQYF TGTGCCAGCAGTAACCCACAGGGTTCGCAGTATTTT
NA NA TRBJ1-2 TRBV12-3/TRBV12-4 CASSLVAVYGYTF TGTGCCAGCAGTTTAGTGGCCGTTTATGGCTACACCTTC
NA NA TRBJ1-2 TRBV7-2 CASSLHYGYTF TGTGCCAGCAGCCTCCACTATGGCTACACCTTC
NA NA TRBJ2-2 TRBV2 CASSRGPGELFF TGTGCCAGCAGTCGGGGTCCCGGGGAGCTGTTTTTT
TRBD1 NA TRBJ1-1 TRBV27 CASRFRGQGNTEAFF TGTGCCAGCAGATTTAGGGGACAGGGGAACACTGAAGCTTTCTTT